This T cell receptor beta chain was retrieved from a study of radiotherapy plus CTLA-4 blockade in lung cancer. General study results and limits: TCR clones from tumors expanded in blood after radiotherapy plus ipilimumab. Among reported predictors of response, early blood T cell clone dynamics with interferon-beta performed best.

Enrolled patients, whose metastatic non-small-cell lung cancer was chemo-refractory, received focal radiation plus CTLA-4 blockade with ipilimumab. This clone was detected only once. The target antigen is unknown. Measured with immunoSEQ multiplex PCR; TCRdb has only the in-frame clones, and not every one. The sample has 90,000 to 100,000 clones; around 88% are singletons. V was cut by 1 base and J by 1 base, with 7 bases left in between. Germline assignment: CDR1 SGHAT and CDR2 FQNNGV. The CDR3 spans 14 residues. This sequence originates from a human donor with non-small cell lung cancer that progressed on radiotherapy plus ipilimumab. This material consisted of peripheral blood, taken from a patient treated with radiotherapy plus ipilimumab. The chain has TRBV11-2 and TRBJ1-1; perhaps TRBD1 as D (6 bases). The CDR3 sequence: CASSLVTGNTEAFF. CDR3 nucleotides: TGTGCCAGCAGCTTAGTGACAGGGAACACTGAAGCTTTCTTT.